These T cell receptor beta chains were read from a single sample in a study of siplizumab effects on memory and regulatory T cells. Using immunoSEQ multiplex PCR, the repertoire was profiled, and TCRdb retains in-frame clones only, with some absent. This sample has about 100,000 clones, with over 90% found just once. Source material: non-Treg CD4+ T cells sorted from blood. All receptors derive from a human donor in good health. CDR3s include the opening cysteine and the closing phenylalanine or tryptophan. A D gene is named only where the DNA matches it firmly. Rows may omit the clone size; those that give it use once, few, many or a size class.

>TRBV29-1|TRBJ2-3|-|-
CSAGKGHLTDTQYF
TGCAGCGCAGGTAAAGGACACCTCACAGATACGCAGTATTTT
>TRBV7-3|TRBJ2-1|TRBD2|-
CASSPGGGRYEQFF
TGTGCCAGCAGCCCCGGGGGGGGGCGATATGAGCAGTTCTTC
>TRBV18|TRBJ2-5|TRBD2|-
CASLLTSGSGETQYF
TGTGCCAGCTTACTGACTAGCGGGAGTGGTGAGACCCAGTACTTC
>TRBV15|TRBJ2-7|-|-
CATSRDLDSSYEQYF
TGTGCCACCAGCAGAGATCTAGACAGCTCCTACGAGCAGTACTTC
>TRBV4-1|TRBJ1-4|-|-
CASSPQTRGLANEKLFF
TGCGCCAGCAGCCCACAAACGAGAGGGCTAGCTAATGAAAAACTGTTTTTT
>TRBV6-6|TRBJ2-7|TRBD1|-
CASSLGGQSYEQYF
TGTGCCAGCAGTCTTGGGGGACAGTCCTACGAGCAGTACTTC
>TRBV7-2|TRBJ2-3|-|-
CASSYRDQQYF
TGTGCCAGCAGCTACCGGGACCAGCAGTATTTT
>TRBV7-8|TRBJ1-3|-|-
CASSSRRFSGNTIYF
TGTGCCAGCAGCTCCCGGCGGTTCTCTGGAAACACCATATATTTT
>TRBV2|TRBJ2-4|TRBD2|once
CASSEGVMSSGNKNIQYF
TGTGCCAGCAGTGAAGGTGTTATGTCTAGCGGAAATAAAAACATTCAGTACTTC
>TRBV6-5|TRBJ2-7|TRBD1|-
CASSGDRGRHEQYF
TGTGCCAGCAGTGGGGACAGGGGCCGCCACGAGCAGTACTTC
>TRBV5-1|TRBJ1-3|-|-
CASSPGGLSGNTIYF
TGCGCCAGCAGCCCCGGGGGACTCTCTGGAAACACCATATATTTT
>TRBV2|TRBJ2-2|TRBD2|-
CASSGRDYYTGELFF
TGTGCCAGCAGCGGTCGGGACTATTACACCGGGGAGCTGTTTTTT
>TRBV29-1|TRBJ2-3|-|-
CSSRGSEDTQYF
TGCAGCTCCCGTGGGTCGGAAGATACGCAGTATTTT
>TRBV7-9|TRBJ2-7|-|-
CASSYSGLYEQYF
TGTGCCAGCAGCTACAGCGGGCTATACGAGCAGTACTTC
>TRBV7-3|TRBJ1-3|-|-
CASANPSGNTIYF
TGTGCCAGCGCCAATCCCTCTGGAAACACCATATATTTT
>TRBV10-3|TRBJ2-2|-|-
CAISPPAGELFF
TGTGCCATCAGCCCCCCGGCCGGGGAGCTGTTTTTT
>TRBV14|TRBJ1-1|-|-
CASSQETANTEAFF
TGTGCCAGCAGCCAAGAAACAGCGAACACTGAAGCTTTCTTT
>TRBV11-2|TRBJ1-2|-|once
CASSLEGMGRGRGYTF
TGTGCCAGCAGCTTAGAGGGTATGGGCAGGGGCCGTGGCTACACCTTC
>TRBV18|TRBJ2-3|TRBD1|-
CASSRQGADTDTQYF
TGTGCCAGCTCTCGACAGGGGGCTGACACAGATACGCAGTATTTT
>TRBV6-6|TRBJ2-2|TRBD2|-
CASRAGLANSGELFF
TGTGCCAGCAGGGCGGGACTAGCCAACTCCGGGGAGCTGTTTTTT
>TRBV5-4|TRBJ2-1|TRBD2|-
CASSSGTSGRSNEQFF
TGTGCCAGCAGCTCCGGGACTAGCGGGAGATCCAATGAGCAGTTCTTC
>TRBV6-5|TRBJ1-3|-|once
CASSYLWGLGNTIYF
TGTGCCAGCAGTTACCTTTGGGGGCTTGGAAACACCATATATTTT
>TRBV7-3|TRBJ2-3|TRBD2|-
CASSSSSGMGTDTQYF
TGTGCCAGCAGCTCCTCTAGCGGGATGGGCACAGATACGCAGTATTTT
>TRBV7-6|TRBJ2-1|TRBD1|-
CASSRPDRGSNSEQFF
TGTGCCAGCAGCAGACCGGACAGGGGCAGTAATAGTGAGCAGTTCTTC
>TRBV15|TRBJ2-3|-|-
CATSRDKVGTKQYF
TGTGCCACCAGCAGAGATAAGGTCGGGACAAAGCAGTATTTT
>TRBV6-5|TRBJ1-1|-|-
CASSYLGTEAFF
TGTGCCAGCAGTTACTTGGGCACTGAAGCTTTCTTT
>TRBV19|TRBJ2-7|-|few
CASSGPLGEQYF
TGTGCCAGTAGTGGCCCTCTGGGCGAGCAGTACTTC
>TRBV7-6|TRBJ2-3|-|-
CASSTPGLTTDTQYF
TGTGCCAGCAGTACCCCGGGACTTACCACAGATACGCAGTATTTT
>TRBV10-2|TRBJ2-1|TRBD2|-
CASRLAGGYNEQFF
TGCGCCAGCCGGCTAGCGGGGGGATACAATGAGCAGTTCTTC
>TRBV27|TRBJ2-5|TRBD1|-
CASSPGWGTGGDETQYF
TGTGCCAGCAGTCCAGGTTGGGGGACAGGGGGCGATGAGACCCAGTACTTC
>TRBV28|TRBJ1-1|TRBD1|-
CASSQGGSRNTEAFF
TGTGCCAGCAGCCAGGGGGGCAGTCGGAACACTGAAGCTTTCTTT